The T cell receptor (beta chain) under discussion was sequenced for a study of blood T cell repertoires in COVID-19. Study-wide context: Spain, Italy and the United States supplied samples that represented acute and convalescent COVID-19. PBMCs, B-cell-depleted T cells, or T cells were the source of the cDNA or gDNA that made up the material.

Deletions cut 6 bases from V and 2 bases from J, with 5 bases between. This CDR3 has 11 residues. Germline values: CDR1 SGHRS, CDR2 YFSETQ. In the authors' workflow: Amplification with reference gene primers provided the estimates of nucleated cell counts. The table came from immunoSEQ multiplex PCR; TCRdb's copy has only in-frame clones and leaves some out. From that table come the V and J calls and clone size; the DNA was used to work out D and trimming. The sample records roughly 200,000 clones, 84% being singletons. The sample was peripheral blood. J is TRBJ1-1 and V is TRBV5-1; D is undetermined. The TCR sequence derives from a man between 45 and 60 years old with active or convalescent COVID-19. Here the CDR3 DNA reads TGCGCCAGCACATCAAACACTGAAGCTTTCTTT. Translating gives CASTSNTEAFF.